Below, 24 T cell receptor beta chains from the same sample are listed, as sequenced in a study of CD8 T cells in Susac syndrome. The RNA input was roughly 0.45 to 1 ug, and it was reverse transcribed with random hexamers. MiXCR, applied by TCRdb to the immunoSEQ multiplex PCR reads, yields one record per CDR3 protein. The sample has some 94,000 distinct CDR3 sequences, about 93% seen once. The sequenced sample consisted of CD4+ T cells from PBMCs. These receptors were collected from a human donor with Susac syndrome.

The chain uses TRBV5-1 and TRBJ1-2; a possible D gene is TRBD1 (5 bases). This CDR3 spans 14 amino acids. Per the germline V gene, CDR1 is SGHRS and CDR2 is YFSETQ. Trimming removed 4 bases at V and 2 bases at J, with 12 bases between. The CDR3 is CASSPGPSNYGYTF. The CDR3 region has the DNA TGCGCCAGCAGCCCAGGGCCCTCCAACTATGGCTACACCTTC.

This rearrangement joins TRBV3-1 to TRBJ2-3; 12 bases agree with TRBD2. CDR3 length: 16 amino acids. Germline CDR1 LGHDT, CDR2 YNNKEL (reference sequence). The J segment lost 5 bases and the V segment lost 5 bases, leaving 8 bases of the junction unmatched. CDR3 DNA sequence: TGTGCCAGCAGCGACCGACTAGCGGGGGCGGTAGATACGCAGTATTTT. Amino acid sequence: CASSDRLAGAVDTQYF.

This clonotype occurred once. CDR3 coding DNA: TGCGCCAGCAGCTTGAAGAGGGAGGGTGAAGCTTTCTTT. It specifies CASSLKREGEAFF. This rearrangement joins TRBV5-1 to TRBJ1-1; unclear D gene. The CDR3 runs 13 residues. Trimming removed 1 base from V and 7 bases from J, with 11 bases in between. Looked up from germline, CDR1 is SGHRS and CDR2 is YFSETQ.

The chain employs TRBV23-1 and TRBJ2-1; the match to TRBD1 covers 7 bases. TRBV23-1 is reported as an ORF; its role is uncertain. V dropped 2 bases and J dropped 8; count of bases not matched to a gene: 15. The CDR3 extends over 17 amino acids. CDR3 sequence reads: CASSQIRPLGQFYEQFF. In DNA form, the CDR3 reads TGCGCCAGCAGTCAAATCAGACCTTTGGGACAGTTCTATGAGCAGTTCTTC.

V is TRBV29-1 and J is TRBJ1-1; D remains unclear. CDR3 length: 13 amino acids. Germline V gene data show CDR1 as SQVTM and CDR2 as ANQGSEA. V was trimmed by 3 bases and J by 11 bases, leaving 19 bases between them. CDR3 amino acids: CSVDLGRKLAAFF. CDR3 coding DNA: TGCAGCGTTGACCTGGGGAGGAAGCTGGCTGCTTTCTTT. Together with reference TRBV29-1 and TRBJ1-1, the CDR3 gives the full variable domain: SAVISQKPSRDICQRGTSLTIQCQVDSQVTMMFWYRQQPGQSLTLIATANQGSEATYESGFVIDKFPISRPNLTFSTLTVSNMSPEDSSIYLCSVDLGRKLAAFFGQGTRLTVV.

The J gene is TRBJ2-7, the V gene TRBV25-1; D perhaps matches TRBD2 (5 bases). The CDR3 is 12 residues long. Deletions cut 10 bases from V and 2 bases from J, with 12 bases between. Germline V lookup: CDR1 MGHDK, CDR2 SYGVNS. CDR3 amino acids: CATASGAYEQYF. CDR3 in DNA: TGTGCCACCGCCTCCGGGGCCTACGAGCAGTACTTC.

V gene TRBV9 combines with J gene TRBJ1-5; D remains ambiguous. The CDR3 totals 15 residues. Trimming cost V 0 bases and J 3 bases, with 10 bases left between them. Germline CDR1 SGDLS, CDR2 YYNGEE. The CDR3 nucleotides are TGTGCCAGCAGCGTAGGGGGAGTAGACAATCAGCCCCAGCATTTT. Its protein product is CASSVGGVDNQPQHF.

This clonotype was seen a single time. The rearrangement uses TRBV2 and TRBJ2-5, with unresolved D. V lost 5 bases and J 4 bases, leaving 14 bases between the germline ends. The CDR3 is made up of 14 amino acids. Per germline, CDR1 SNHLY and CDR2 FYNNEI. CDR3 loop: CASSRVGSGETQYF. The CDR3 DNA is TGTGCCAGCAGTAGAGTGGGCTCGGGAGAGACCCAGTACTTC. Complete variable domain (other parts from reference TRBV2 and TRBJ2-5): EPEVTQTPSHQVTQMGQEVILRCVPISNHLYFYWYRQILGQKVEFLVSFYNNEISEKSEIFDDQFSVERPDGSNFTLKIRSTKLEDSAMYFCASSRVGSGETQYFGPGTRLLVL.

The chain links TRBV5-1 to TRBJ2-7, with 8 bases identical to TRBD1. The V gene end was trimmed by 2 bases and the J gene end by 5 bases; junction bases not matched to a gene: 9. CDR1 and CDR2 (germline): SGHRS, YFSETQ. The CDR3 extends over 15 amino acids. CDR3 sequence reads: CASSFQGAPRDEQYF. The CDR3 coding sequence is TGCGCCAGCAGCTTCCAGGGGGCGCCCCGGGACGAGCAGTACTTC.

V usage is TRBV29-1 and J usage is TRBJ2-2, with 8 bases identical to TRBD2. CDR3 size: 14 residues. The junction had 7 bases not matched to a gene; V was cut back by 6 bases and J by 4 bases. CDR1 and CDR2 from the germline V gene are SQVTM and ANQGSEA. CDR3 amino acids: CSVTRGALTGELFF. CDR3 DNA sequence: TGCAGCGTCACGCGGGGGGCTCTCACCGGGGAGCTGTTTTTT.

V gene TRBV9 combines with J gene TRBJ2-1; D is possibly TRBD1 (5 bases). Trimming removed 0 bases from V and 9 bases from J, with 13 bases in between. The germline gives CDR1 SGDLS, CDR2 YYNGEE. CDR3 length equals 14 residues. The chain's CDR3 is CASSVVSGLTEQFF. The CDR3, as DNA: TGTGCCAGCAGCGTAGTATCAGGGTTAACTGAGCAGTTCTTC.

The CDR3 DNA reads TGTGCCAGCAGTTCCGTAGGACAGGGAACGCAGTATTTT. Its protein product is CASSSVGQGTQYF. The chain links TRBV6-6 to TRBJ2-3, with TRBD1 matching 8 bases. Looked up from germline, CDR1 is MNHNY and CDR2 is SVGAGI (reference sequence). There are 13 residues in the CDR3. Trimming took 4 bases from V and 9 from J; bases not matched to a gene: 6.

In this sample, this clonotype turned up once. This chain links TRBV13 with TRBJ1-1; D is possibly TRBD1 (6 bases). The CDR3 has 13 amino acids. Trimming pared 5 bases from V and 8 bases from J, leaving 15 bases between. In germline, CDR1 is PRHDT, CDR2 FYEKMQ (reference sequence). The CDR3 spells CASSIGTLREAFF. The CDR3 DNA reads TGTGCCAGCAGCATTGGGACATTACGCGAAGCTTTCTTT.

This chain connects TRBV2 to TRBJ1-6; D remains ambiguous. The CDR3 sequence is 16 residues long. V was cut by 4 bases and J by 1 base, with 11 bases left in between. Germline V gene lookup returns CDR1 SNHLY and CDR2 FYNNEI. This chain's CDR3 is CASSATSPSYNSPLHF. In DNA, the CDR3 is TGTGCCAGCAGTGCCACATCACCTTCCTATAATTCACCCCTCCACTTT. The variable domain in full, with the rest retrieved from reference TRBV2 and TRBJ1-6, is EPEVTQTPSHQVTQMGQEVILRCVPISNHLYFYWYRQILGQKVEFLVSFYNNEISEKSEIFDDQFSVERPDGSNFTLKIRSTKLEDSAMYFCASSATSPSYNSPLHFGNGTRLTVT.

V and J are TRBV9 and TRBJ1-5; no definite D call. V lost 4 bases and J 6 bases, leaving 11 bases between the germline ends. The CDR3 extends over 13 amino acids. Germline V lookup: CDR1 SGDLS, CDR2 YYNGEE. CDR3 region: CASSWRVGQPQHF. The CDR3 DNA is TGTGCCAGCAGCTGGAGGGTGGGTCAGCCCCAGCATTTT.

This chain links TRBV29-1 with TRBJ2-2; D is possibly TRBD2 (5 bases). Germline-derived CDR1 and CDR2 are SQVTM and ANQGSEA. V lost 4 bases and J lost 7, with 7 bases in between. The CDR3 spans 11 residues. The CDR3 is CSVGRGGELFF. CDR3 coding DNA: TGCAGCGTTGGCCGGGGCGGGGAGCTGTTTTTT.

CDR3 DNA sequence: TGTGCCATCAGTGAGTCGGAGGCTACCACAGATACGCAGTATTTT. Amino acid sequence: CAISESEATTDTQYF. The chain combines TRBV10-3 with TRBJ2-3; a possible D gene is TRBD2 (5 bases). In germline, CDR1 is ENHRY, CDR2 SYGVKD. V lost 0 bases and J lost 2, with 9 bases in between. This CDR3 comprises 15 residues.

Here the CDR3 reads CASRSGNTEAFF. The CDR3 DNA reads as TGTGCCAGCAGGTCGGGGAACACTGAAGCTTTCTTT. The genes are TRBV28 and TRBJ1-1; no firm D call. The V end was cut by 6 bases, the J end by 1 base, with 6 bases between. The CDR3 is made up of 12 amino acids. Germline V gene lookup returns CDR1 MDHEN and CDR2 SYDVKM.

The chain is built from TRBV15 and TRBJ1-2, with a weak D call TRBD1 (5 bases). Germline V lookup: CDR1 LNHNV, CDR2 YYDKDF (reference sequence). With 5 bases removed from V and 8 bases from J, the gap between germline ends came to 12 bases. The CDR3 is made up of 12 amino acids. The CDR3: CATSGGAGGYTF. CDR3 nucleotide sequence: TGTGCCACCAGCGGAGGGGCGGGCGGCTACACCTTC.

This rearrangement joins TRBV10-3 to TRBJ1-2; D gene ambiguous. The V gene's germline CDR1 is ENHRY and CDR2 SYGVKD. There are 13 residues in the CDR3. Trimming took 7 bases from V and 0 from J, leaving 9 bases between them. This CDR3 is CAIMPAPNYGYTF. The CDR3 DNA is TGTGCCATCATGCCAGCTCCTAACTATGGCTACACCTTC.

This chain joins TRBV29-1 and TRBJ2-1; 10 bases agree with TRBD2. The CDR3 spans 13 residues. The germline V gene has CDR1 SQVTM and CDR2 ANQGSEA. J gave up 6 bases and V 6 bases, and 5 bases lay outside the gene matches. The CDR3 loop is CSVAPSGGNEQFF. The CDR3 DNA sequence: TGCAGCGTGGCCCCTAGCGGGGGCAATGAGCAGTTCTTC.

This clonotype appeared a single time. V gene TRBV7-9 combines with J gene TRBJ1-1; unclear D gene. The CDR3 covers 16 residues. Germline V lookup: CDR1 SEHNR, CDR2 FQNEAQ (reference sequence). V was clipped by 10 bases and J by 0 bases, with 21 bases between them. The CDR3 loop reads CATTADKTLLNTEAFF. The DNA of the CDR3 is TGTGCCACTACGGCAGACAAAACCCTCTTGAACACTGAAGCTTTCTTT.

As DNA, the CDR3 is TGTGCCAGCAGCTCTACAGGGGGCCGCAGCAATCAGCCCCAGCATTTT. This codes for CASSSTGGRSNQPQHF. The chain is built from TRBV7-6 and TRBJ1-5; the match to TRBD1 covers 9 bases. The CDR3 sequence is 16 residues long. Germline V gene sequence: CDR1 SGHVS, CDR2 FNYEAQ. V lost 4 bases to trimming and J lost 1 base; unmatched junction nucleotides: 5.

This clonotype was recorded only once. The CDR3 sequence: CASSLQAGGTYTDTQYF. The CDR3 DNA reads TGTGCCAGCAGCCTCCAAGCGGGGGGAACGTACACAGATACGCAGTATTTT. The genes are TRBV12-3 or TRBV12-4 and TRBJ2-3, with 9 bases aligning to TRBD2. This CDR3 has 17 amino acids. The trim removed 6 bases at V and 2 bases at J, leaving 12 bases unmatched.